The clone carrying this TCR beta chain was seen a handful of times. Its specificity is unknown. TCRdb re-called the 5' RACE reads with MiXCR, one entry per CDR3 protein. Altogether a few hundred thousand distinct CDR3 sequences are present, over 15% being singletons, with the ten largest covering about a third. This CDR3 comprises 14 residues. Trimming pared 2 bases from V and 5 bases from J, leaving 13 bases between. The germline gives CDR1 SGHDT, CDR2 YYEEEE. These data originate in a study of CD8 T cells in ankylosing spondylitis. Study-wide findings and caveats: Typical of ankylosing spondylitis blood, it appeared, was a TCR beta motif of under 10 highly homologous variants.

This TCR was sampled from a male donor with ankylosing spondylitis or in good health (not recorded which). Sequenced input: blood, either unsorted or a sorted T cell fraction (not recorded which). The genes are TRBV5-6 and TRBJ1-1; D call uncertain. The CDR3 region is CASSFTGSGTEAFF. CDR3 DNA: TGTGCCAGCAGCTTTACGGGGAGCGGGACTGAAGCTTTCTTT.